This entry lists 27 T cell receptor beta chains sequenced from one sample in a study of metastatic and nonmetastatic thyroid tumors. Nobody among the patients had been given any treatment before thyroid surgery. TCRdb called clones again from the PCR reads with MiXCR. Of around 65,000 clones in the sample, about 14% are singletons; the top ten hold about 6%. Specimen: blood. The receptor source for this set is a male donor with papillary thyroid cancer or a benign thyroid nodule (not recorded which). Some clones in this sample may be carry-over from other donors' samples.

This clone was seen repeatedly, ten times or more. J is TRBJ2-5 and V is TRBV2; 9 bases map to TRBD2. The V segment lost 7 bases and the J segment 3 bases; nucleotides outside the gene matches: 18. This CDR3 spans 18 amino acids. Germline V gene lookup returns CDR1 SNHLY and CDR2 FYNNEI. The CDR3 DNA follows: TGTGCCAGCATCAAGAGGGATAGCGGGAGCTTCAGCAAAGAGACCCAGTACTTC. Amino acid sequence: CASIKRDSGSFSKETQYF.

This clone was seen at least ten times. The DNA for the CDR3 is TGCGCCAGCAGCCAAAGTTCGGGGAACACTGAAGCTTTCTTT. Protein sequence: CASSQSSGNTEAFF. The rearrangement joins TRBV4-1 to TRBJ1-1; D remains ambiguous. This CDR3 has 14 amino acids. CDR1 MGHRA and CDR2 YSYEKL come from the germline V gene. The ends were cut back, 2 bases at V and 1 base at J, with 8 bases in the middle.

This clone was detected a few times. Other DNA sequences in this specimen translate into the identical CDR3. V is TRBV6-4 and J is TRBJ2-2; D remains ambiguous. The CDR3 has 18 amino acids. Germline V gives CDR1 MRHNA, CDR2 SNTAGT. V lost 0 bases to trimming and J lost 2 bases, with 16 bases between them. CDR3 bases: TGTGCCAGCAGTGACTCTGCCCAACGGATAGGTAACACCGGGGAGCTGTTTTTT. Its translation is CASSDSAQRIGNTGELFF.

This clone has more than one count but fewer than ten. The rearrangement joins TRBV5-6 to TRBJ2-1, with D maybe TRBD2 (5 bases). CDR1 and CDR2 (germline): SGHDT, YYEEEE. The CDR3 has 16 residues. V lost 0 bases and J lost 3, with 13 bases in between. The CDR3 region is CASSLEISVNYNEQFF. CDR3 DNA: TGTGCCAGCAGCTTGGAAATTAGCGTCAACTACAATGAGCAGTTCTTC. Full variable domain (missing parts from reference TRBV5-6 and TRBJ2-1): DAGVTQSPTHLIKTRGQQVTLRCSPKSGHDTVSWYQQALGQGPQFIFQYYEEEERQRGNFPDRFSGHQFPNYSSELNVNALLLGDSALYLCASSLEISVNYNEQFFGPGTRLTVL.

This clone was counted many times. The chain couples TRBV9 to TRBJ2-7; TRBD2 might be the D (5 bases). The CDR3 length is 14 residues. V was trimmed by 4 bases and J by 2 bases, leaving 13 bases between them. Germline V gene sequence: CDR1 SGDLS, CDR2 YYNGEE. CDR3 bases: TGTGCCAGCAGCACCTCCGACGGGACCTACGAGCAGTACTTC. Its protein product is CASSTSDGTYEQYF.

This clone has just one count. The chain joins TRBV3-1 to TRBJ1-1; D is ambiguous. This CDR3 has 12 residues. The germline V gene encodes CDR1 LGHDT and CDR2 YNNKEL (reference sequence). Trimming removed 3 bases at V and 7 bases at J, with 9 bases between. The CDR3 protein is CASSHPDGEAFF. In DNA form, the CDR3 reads TGTGCCAGCAGCCACCCGGACGGTGAAGCTTTCTTT.

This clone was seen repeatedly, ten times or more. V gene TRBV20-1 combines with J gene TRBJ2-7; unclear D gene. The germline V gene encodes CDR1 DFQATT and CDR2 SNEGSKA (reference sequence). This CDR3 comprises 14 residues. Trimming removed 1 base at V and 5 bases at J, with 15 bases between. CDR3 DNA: TGCAGTGCTAGAGGCCGGCAGGCATACCACGAGCAGTACGTC. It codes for CSARGRQAYHEQYV.

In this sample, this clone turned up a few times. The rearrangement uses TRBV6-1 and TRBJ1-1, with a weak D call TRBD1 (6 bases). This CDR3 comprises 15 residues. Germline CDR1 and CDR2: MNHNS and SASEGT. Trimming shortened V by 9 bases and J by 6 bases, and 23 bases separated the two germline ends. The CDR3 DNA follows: TGTGCCAGAAGCCACCAGACAGGAATGGCGGCTGAAGCTTTCTTT. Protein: CARSHQTGMAAEAFF.

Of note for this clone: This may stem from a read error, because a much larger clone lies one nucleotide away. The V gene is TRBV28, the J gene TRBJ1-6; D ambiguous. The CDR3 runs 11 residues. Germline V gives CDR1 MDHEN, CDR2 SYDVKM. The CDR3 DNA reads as TGTGCCAGCAGTTTCGTATCACCCCCCCACTTT. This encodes CASSFVSPPHF. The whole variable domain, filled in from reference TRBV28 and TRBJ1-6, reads DVKVTQSSRYLVKRTGEKVFLECVQDMDHENMFWYRQDPGLGLRLIYFSYDVKMKEKGDIPEGYSVSREKKERFSLILESASTNQTSMYLCASSFVSPPHFGNGTRLTVT.

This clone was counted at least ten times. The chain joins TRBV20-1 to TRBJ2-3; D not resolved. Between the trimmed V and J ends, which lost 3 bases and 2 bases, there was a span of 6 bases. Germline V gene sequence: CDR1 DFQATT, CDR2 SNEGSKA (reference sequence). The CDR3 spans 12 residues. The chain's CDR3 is CSARIVTDTQYF. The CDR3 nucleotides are TGCAGTGCTAGGATTGTCACAGATACGCAGTATTTT.

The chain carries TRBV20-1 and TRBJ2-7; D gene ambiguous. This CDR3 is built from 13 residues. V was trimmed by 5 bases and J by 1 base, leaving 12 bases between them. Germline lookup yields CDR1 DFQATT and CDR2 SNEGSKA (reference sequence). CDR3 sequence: CSAGKGPSYEQYV. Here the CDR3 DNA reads TGCAGTGCTGGGAAAGGCCCTTCCTACGAGCAGTACGTC.

CDR3 sequence: CASSRPGPAGYNEQFF. As DNA, the CDR3 is TGTGCCAGCAGTCGACCTGGACCAGCGGGATATAATGAGCAGTTCTTC. The V and J genes are TRBV6-2 or TRBV6-3 and TRBJ2-1; 7 bases agree with TRBD2. Per germline, CDR1 MNHEY and CDR2 SVGEGT. The trim removed 5 bases at V and 7 bases at J, leaving 14 bases unmatched. The CDR3 consists of 16 residues.

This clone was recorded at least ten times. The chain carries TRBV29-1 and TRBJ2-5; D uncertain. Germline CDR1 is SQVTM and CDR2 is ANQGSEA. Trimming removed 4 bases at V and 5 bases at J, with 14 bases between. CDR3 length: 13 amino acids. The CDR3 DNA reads TGCAGCGTTGGGGTTCGGCGTGGGGAGACCCAGTACTTC. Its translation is CSVGVRRGETQYF.

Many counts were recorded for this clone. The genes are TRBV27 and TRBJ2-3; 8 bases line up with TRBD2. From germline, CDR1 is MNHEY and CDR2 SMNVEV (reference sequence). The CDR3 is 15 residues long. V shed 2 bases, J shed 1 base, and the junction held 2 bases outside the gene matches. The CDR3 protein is CASSLQTSGTDTQYF. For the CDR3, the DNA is TGTGCCAGCAGTTTACAGACTAGCGGCACAGATACGCAGTATTTT.

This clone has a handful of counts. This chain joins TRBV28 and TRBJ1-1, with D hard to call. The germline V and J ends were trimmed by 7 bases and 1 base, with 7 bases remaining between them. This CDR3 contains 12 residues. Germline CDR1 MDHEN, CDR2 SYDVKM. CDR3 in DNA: TGTGCCAGCAATATTAGGAACACTGAAGCTTTCTTT. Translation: CASNIRNTEAFF.

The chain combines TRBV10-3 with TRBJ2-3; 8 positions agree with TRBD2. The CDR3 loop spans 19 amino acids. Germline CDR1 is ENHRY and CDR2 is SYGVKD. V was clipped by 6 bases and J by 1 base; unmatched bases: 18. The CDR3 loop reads CAISGGVREGRIGTDTQYF. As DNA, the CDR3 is TGTGCCATCAGCGGCGGAGTACGGGAGGGCCGTATCGGCACAGATACGCAGTATTTT.

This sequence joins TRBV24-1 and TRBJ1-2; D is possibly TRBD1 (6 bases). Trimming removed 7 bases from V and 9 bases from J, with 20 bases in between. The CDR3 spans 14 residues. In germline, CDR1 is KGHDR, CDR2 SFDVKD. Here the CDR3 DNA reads TGTGCCACCAGAAGGTGGGACAAGGTTATGTGCTACACCTTC. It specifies CATRRWDKVMCYTF.

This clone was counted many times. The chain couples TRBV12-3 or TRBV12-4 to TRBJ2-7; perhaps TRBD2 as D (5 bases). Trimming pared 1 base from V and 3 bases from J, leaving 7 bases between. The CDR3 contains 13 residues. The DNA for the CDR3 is TGTGCCAGCAGTTTAGGAGGGAACTACGAGCAGTACTTC. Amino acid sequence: CASSLGGNYEQYF.

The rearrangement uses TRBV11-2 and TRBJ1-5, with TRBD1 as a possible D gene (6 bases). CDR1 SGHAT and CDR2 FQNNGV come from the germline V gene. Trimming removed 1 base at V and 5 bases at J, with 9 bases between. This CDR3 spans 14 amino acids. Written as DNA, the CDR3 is TGTGCCAGCAGCTTAGGGGGGCTGTATCAGCCCCAGCATTTT. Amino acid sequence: CASSLGGLYQPQHF.

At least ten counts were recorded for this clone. This chain's CDR3 is CSAPNSGGAEEQYV. CDR3 coding DNA: TGCAGTGCTCCTAACTCCGGAGGGGCGGAAGAGCAGTACGTC. V and J are TRBV20-1 and TRBJ2-7, with TRBD2 as a possible D gene (6 bases). Trimming removed 5 bases at V and 7 bases at J, with 21 bases between. CDR1 is DFQATT and CDR2 is SNEGSKA in the germline V gene (reference sequence). CDR3 size: 14 residues.

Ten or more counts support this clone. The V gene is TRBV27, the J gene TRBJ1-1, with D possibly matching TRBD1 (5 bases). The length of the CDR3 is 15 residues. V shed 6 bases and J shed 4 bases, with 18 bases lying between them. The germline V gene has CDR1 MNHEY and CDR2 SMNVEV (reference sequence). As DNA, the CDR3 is TGTGCCAGCAGCGCAGACTGGGACGGCATCACTGAAGCTTTCTTT. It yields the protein CASSADWDGITEAFF.

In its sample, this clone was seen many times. CDR3 loop: CSVGGGYNEQFF. In DNA form, the CDR3 reads TGCAGTGTGGGCGGGGGATACAATGAGCAGTTCTTC. The chain combines TRBV20-1 with TRBJ2-1; 7 nucleotides agree with TRBD2. Germline CDR1 and CDR2: DFQATT and SNEGSKA (reference sequence). CDR3 length: 12 amino acids. Trimming at V came to 7 bases and at J to 4 bases, leaving 4 bases not matched to a gene.

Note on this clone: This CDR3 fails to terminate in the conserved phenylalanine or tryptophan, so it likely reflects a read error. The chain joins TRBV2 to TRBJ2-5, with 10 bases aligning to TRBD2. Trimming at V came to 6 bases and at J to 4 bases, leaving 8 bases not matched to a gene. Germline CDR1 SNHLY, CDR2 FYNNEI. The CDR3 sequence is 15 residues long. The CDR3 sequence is CASRRTSGMGETQYS. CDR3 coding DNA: TGTGCCAGCAGGCGGACTAGCGGTATGGGAGAGACCCAGTACTCC.

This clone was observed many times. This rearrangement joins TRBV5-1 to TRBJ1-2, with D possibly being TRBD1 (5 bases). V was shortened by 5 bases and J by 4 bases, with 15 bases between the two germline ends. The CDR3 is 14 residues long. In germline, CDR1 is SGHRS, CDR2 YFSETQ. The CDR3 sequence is CASSYGAGSYGYTF. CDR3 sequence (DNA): TGCGCCAGCAGTTATGGGGCAGGGAGCTATGGCTACACCTTC.

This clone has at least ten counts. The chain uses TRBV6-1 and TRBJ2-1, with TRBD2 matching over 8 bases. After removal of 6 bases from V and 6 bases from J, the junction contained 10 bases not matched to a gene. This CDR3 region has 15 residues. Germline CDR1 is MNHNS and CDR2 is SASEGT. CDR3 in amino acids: CASRPHSGKGNEQFF. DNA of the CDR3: TGTGCCAGCAGACCCCATAGCGGGAAGGGCAATGAGCAGTTCTTC.

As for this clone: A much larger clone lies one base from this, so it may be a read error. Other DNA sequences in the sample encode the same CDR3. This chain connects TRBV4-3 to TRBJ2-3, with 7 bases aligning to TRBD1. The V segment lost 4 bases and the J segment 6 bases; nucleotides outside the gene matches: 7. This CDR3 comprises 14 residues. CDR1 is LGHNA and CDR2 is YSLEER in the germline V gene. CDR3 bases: TGCGCCAGCAGCCCCGGGACAGCCGGTGATACGCAGTATTTT. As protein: CASSPGTAGDTQYF.

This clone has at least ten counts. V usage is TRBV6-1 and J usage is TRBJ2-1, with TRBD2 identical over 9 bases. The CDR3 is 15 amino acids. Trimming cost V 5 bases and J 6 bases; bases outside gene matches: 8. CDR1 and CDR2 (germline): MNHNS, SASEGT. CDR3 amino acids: CASSKREAPSNEQFF. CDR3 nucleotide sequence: TGTGCCAGCAGTAAGCGGGAGGCCCCTTCCAATGAGCAGTTCTTC.